Reported below is one T cell receptor beta chain. Antigen: not known. Germline V gene lookup returns CDR1 SGHRS and CDR2 YFSETQ. V was cut by 4 bases and J by 9 bases, with 17 bases left in between. The CDR3 is 15 amino acids. The TCR beta cDNA libraries contained unique molecular identifiers. TCRdb re-called the PCR reads with MiXCR, one entry per CDR3 protein. The sample includes about 430,000 distinct CDR3 sequences, more than 30% of them seen just once. The data are from a study of post-analysis software for immune sequencing data. Notes on the study in general: Comparison of patients with controls showed a handful of TRBV segments more frequent in patients, TRBV5-6, TRBV5-1 and TRBV20-1 among them.

The sample consisted of blood. The rearrangement joins TRBV5-1 to TRBJ1-6; TRBD1 is a possible D gene (5 bases). The receptor comes from a girl aged 2-10 years with multiple sclerosis. The CDR3: CASSDGRGESSPLHF. DNA for the CDR3: TGCGCCAGCAGCGACGGACGGGGGGAGAGTTCACCCCTCCACTTT.